This TCR beta chain was found in a study of chemoradiotherapy in HPV16-positive cancers. Whole-study results and caveats: For HPV16-positive patients, expanding HPV-responsive T cells associated with longer recurrence-free survival. HPV-specific T cells were functionally defined from only two HPV16-positive patients.

Repertoires were generated with immunoSEQ multiplex PCR, while TCRdb's copy carries only in-frame clones and drops some. The profile covers 35,000 to 45,000 clones, with around 82% appearing a single time and around 5.2% taken by the ten largest. Concerning this clone: The antigen is undetermined.

This receptor was taken from a human donor with HPV-associated anogenital cancer. Here the sequenced sample was blood, taken from a patient who underwent chemoradiotherapy.

The CDR3 region is CAISGQELYGYTF. The CDR3 DNA sequence: TGTGCCATCAGTGGACAGGAACTATATGGCTACACCTTC. The chain couples TRBV10-3 to TRBJ1-2; perhaps TRBD1 as D (6 bases). This CDR3 has 13 residues. V dropped 4 bases and J dropped 5 bases, with 11 bases sitting between them. Germline CDR1 ENHRY, CDR2 SYGVKD.